The rows below give T cell receptor beta chains drawn from one sample of a study of T cell changes during pregnancy in multiple sclerosis. Clones were sequenced by immunoSEQ multiplex PCR, and TCRdb holds only the in-frame ones, with some missing. This sample yields fewer than 150,000 clones, of which around 95% are seen a single time; 0.44% belongs to the top ten. The sequencing used peripheral blood, collected after pregnancy. These receptors all come from a female donor with multiple sclerosis, enrolled in a pregnancy study. CDR3s include the opening cysteine and the closing phenylalanine or tryptophan. The D gene is left open where the match is weak. The listing skips clone size in some rows; elsewhere it reads once, few, many or a size class.

d_gene,v_gene,j_gene,abundance,CDR3aa,CDR3nt
TRBD1,TRBV29-1,TRBJ1-3,.,CSVPGGSGNTIYF,TGCAGCGTTCCAGGGGGCTCTGGAAACACCATATATTTT
.,TRBV29-1,TRBJ1-5,.,CSAGSTNQPQHF,TGCAGCGCAGGGTCCACCAATCAGCCCCAGCATTTT
TRBD2,TRBV29-1,TRBJ2-3,.,CSVDGLAGRASTDTQYF,TGCAGCGTTGATGGACTAGCGGGACGGGCTAGCACAGATACGCAGTATTTT
TRBD1,TRBV5-4,TRBJ1-2,.,CASSLGGTGASTF,TGTGCCAGCAGCTTGGGGGGGACAGGGGCCAGCACCTTC
.,TRBV6-5,TRBJ1-5,.,CASRRTARNQPQHF,TGTGCCAGCAGGCGGACAGCCAGAAATCAGCCCCAGCATTTT
TRBD1,TRBV9,TRBJ1-5,.,CASSVSGRGDQPQHF,TGTGCCAGCAGCGTTTCGGGCAGGGGGGATCAGCCCCAGCATTTT
.,TRBV27,TRBJ1-1,.,CASSFARVNTEAFF,TGTGCCAGCAGTTTCGCCCGGGTGAACACTGAAGCTTTCTTT
TRBD1,TRBV5-1,TRBJ1-2,.,CASSLAGQISGGYTF,TGCGCCAGCAGCTTGGCGGGACAGATCTCGGGTGGCTACACCTTC
TRBD2,TRBV27,TRBJ2-3,.,CASSRLAGGEDTQYF,TGTGCCAGCAGTCGACTAGCGGGAGGAGAAGATACGCAGTATTTT
TRBD1,TRBV27,TRBJ2-1,.,CASSSPGTGVSEGQFF,TGTGCCAGCAGTTCGCCCGGGACAGGGGTTTCAGAGGGGCAGTTCTTC
TRBD2,TRBV7-9,TRBJ2-1,.,CASSWDYTKKQFF,TGTGCCAGCAGCTGGGACTATACGAAGAAGCAGTTCTTC
.,TRBV18,TRBJ2-6,.,CASSLSGANVLTF,TGTGCCAGCTCCCTGTCTGGGGCCAACGTCCTGACTTTC
.,TRBV6-5,TRBJ2-7,.,CASSYPSGEQYF,TGTGCCAGCAGTTACCCATCGGGGGAGCAGTACTTC
TRBD2,TRBV4-1,TRBJ2-1,.,CASSQDSGTGGPSDEQFF,TGCGCCAGCAGCCAAGATAGTGGAACGGGAGGACCGTCGGATGAGCAGTTCTTC
TRBD2,TRBV4-1,TRBJ2-3,.,CASSQDSLAGGDTQYF,TGCGCCAGCAGCCAAGATTCACTAGCGGGAGGAGATACGCAGTATTTT
TRBD1,TRBV6-1,TRBJ1-5,.,CASTTGASQLAQHF,TGTGCCAGCACGACAGGGGCCTCGCAGTTGGCCCAGCATTTT
.,TRBV7-2,TRBJ2-4,once,CASNPGLATNIQYF,TGTGCCAGCAACCCGGGGCTAGCGACAAACATTCAGTACTTC
.,TRBV19,TRBJ1-1,.,CASSILRDTEAFF,TGTGCCAGTAGTATCCTCAGGGACACTGAAGCTTTCTTT
.,TRBV4-3,TRBJ2-7,.,CASSQESSGPEQYF,TGCGCCAGCAGCCAAGAGTCTTCAGGCCCGGAGCAGTACTTC
.,TRBV19,TRBJ2-4,.,CASSIGRLVGDIQYF,TGTGCCAGTAGTATAGGCAGACTAGTGGGTGACATTCAGTACTTC
TRBD2,TRBV2,TRBJ2-1,.,CASSEASGSNEQFF,TGTGCCAGCAGTGAAGCTAGCGGGAGTAATGAGCAGTTCTTC
.,TRBV19,TRBJ2-3,.,CAAHPGDTQYF,TGTGCCGCCCACCCGGGAGATACGCAGTATTTT
.,TRBV27,TRBJ2-7,.,CASSLGGTVYEQYF,TGTGCCAGCAGTTTAGGGGGGACAGTCTACGAGCAGTACTTC
.,TRBV29-1,TRBJ1-1,.,CSVGGDLTEAFF,TGCAGCGTGGGGGGTGATTTGACTGAAGCTTTCTTT
TRBD1,TRBV19,TRBJ1-5,.,CASREGQVNNQPQHF,TGTGCCAGTAGGGAAGGACAGGTTAACAATCAGCCCCAGCATTTT
TRBD1,TRBV5-1,TRBJ1-1,.,CASSLGDREEKAFF,TGCGCCAGCAGCTTGGGGGACAGGGAAGAAAAAGCTTTCTTT
.,TRBV7-8,TRBJ2-2,.,CASSPRQPEVTGELFF,TGTGCCAGCAGCCCCCGACAGCCCGAGGTTACCGGGGAGCTGTTTTTT
.,TRBV27,TRBJ1-2,.,CASSPPHTGRAGLYGYTF,TGTGCCAGCAGTCCCCCCCATACGGGCAGGGCCGGGCTCTATGGCTACACCTTC
TRBD2,TRBV19,TRBJ2-5,.,CASSLIAGAGETQYF,TGTGCCAGTAGTCTGATAGCGGGAGCAGGGGAGACCCAGTACTTC
.,TRBV6-6,TRBJ1-1,.,CASSRKNWDGGTEAFF,TGTGCCAGCAGTCGCAAGAATTGGGATGGAGGGACTGAAGCTTTCTTT
.,TRBV25-1,TRBJ1-4,.,CASSNYANEKLFF,TGTGCCAGCAGTAATTACGCGAATGAAAAACTGTTTTTT
TRBD2,TRBV4-3,TRBJ2-5,.,CASSPGLAGGLGRETQYF,TGCGCCAGCAGTCCGGGACTAGCGGGAGGCCTTGGACGGGAGACCCAGTACTTC
TRBD2,TRBV15,TRBJ2-3,.,CATSRPGTSVFPDTQYF,TGTGCCACCAGCAGACCCGGGACTAGCGTTTTCCCAGATACGCAGTATTTT
TRBD2,TRBV29-1,TRBJ2-5,.,CSASGGQETQYF,TGCAGCGCCTCGGGAGGGCAAGAGACCCAGTACTTC
.,TRBV30,TRBJ1-1,.,CAWTGEGFTEAFF,TGTGCCTGGACTGGTGAGGGCTTCACTGAAGCTTTCTTT
.,TRBV6-5,TRBJ2-1,.,CASTLAASGNEQFF,TGTGCCAGCACCCTTGCAGCTAGTGGTAATGAGCAGTTCTTC
TRBD2,TRBV10-2,TRBJ2-2,.,CASRRLAGDTGELFF,TGCGCCAGCAGACGTCTAGCGGGAGACACCGGGGAGCTGTTTTTT
.,TRBV15,TRBJ2-3,.,CATSRDTSTDTQYF,TGTGCCACCAGCAGAGATACAAGCACAGATACGCAGTATTTT
.,TRBV28,TRBJ1-1,.,CASSLTNGNTEAFF,TGTGCCAGCAGTTTAACTAACGGTAACACTGAAGCTTTCTTT
.,TRBV7-9,TRBJ2-5,once,CASSLATGGFETQYF,TGTGCCAGCAGCTTAGCTACAGGCGGTTTCGAGACCCAGTACTTC
.,TRBV7-2,TRBJ2-6,.,CASSFVGGATGRANVLTF,TGTGCCAGCAGCTTTGTCGGAGGGGCCACCGGCCGGGCCAACGTCCTGACTTTC
.,TRBV4-3,TRBJ2-7,.,CASSQEGSGYEQYF,TGCGCCAGCAGCCAAGAAGGTTCGGGGTACGAGCAGTACTTC
.,TRBV27,TRBJ2-1,few,CASSRQLQYEQFF,TGTGCCAGCAGTCGACAGCTACAATATGAGCAGTTCTTC
TRBD2,TRBV13,TRBJ2-1,.,CASSLERGTYNEQFF,TGTGCCAGCAGCTTAGAGCGGGGTACCTACAATGAGCAGTTCTTC
TRBD2,TRBV11-2,TRBJ2-1,.,CASSLRLAGDYEQFF,TGTGCCAGCAGCTTACGCCTAGCGGGAGACTATGAGCAGTTCTTC
.,TRBV4-1,TRBJ1-2,.,CASSQVRGQFRYGYTF,TGCGCCAGCAGCCAAGTAAGAGGACAATTTCGCTATGGCTACACCTTC
.,TRBV29-1,TRBJ2-3,.,CSVEPLTSTDTQYF,TGCAGCGTTGAGCCCCTAACTAGCACAGATACGCAGTATTTT
.,TRBV29-1,TRBJ2-7,.,CSVGRGLTYEQYF,TGCAGCGTTGGGAGGGGGCTTACCTACGAGCAGTACTTC
TRBD2,TRBV6-5,TRBJ2-7,once,CASRPDLAGLYEQYF,TGTGCCAGCAGACCGGATCTAGCGGGATTATACGAGCAGTACTTC
.,TRBV21-1,TRBJ2-7,.,CASNRHLTLSSYEQYF,TGTGCCAGCAATAGACACCTCACCTTGAGCTCCTACGAGCAGTACTTC